This T cell receptor beta chain was captured in a study of CD8 T cells in Susac syndrome. On this clonotype itself: What it recognizes is unknown.

The CDR3 loop spans 16 amino acids. The trim removed 3 bases at V and 0 bases at J, leaving 4 bases unmatched. With random hexamers, reverse transcription was performed on about 0.5 to 1 ug of RNA. TCRdb processed the immunoSEQ multiplex PCR reads anew with MiXCR; each CDR3 protein has one entry. The data contain about 190,000 distinct CDR3 sequences, approximately 93% of them singletons. Study-wide results and caveats: A relatively small number of individuals underwent TCR sequencing and HLA analysis.

The material sequenced was CD4+ T cells from PBMCs. The chain links TRBV12-3 or TRBV12-4 to TRBJ1-1; 10 bases fit TRBD1. The clonotype was recovered from a human donor in good health. CDR3 protein: CASSFMGQGMNTEAFF. CDR3 bases: TGTGCCAGCAGTTTTATGGGACAGGGGATGAACACTGAAGCTTTCTTT.